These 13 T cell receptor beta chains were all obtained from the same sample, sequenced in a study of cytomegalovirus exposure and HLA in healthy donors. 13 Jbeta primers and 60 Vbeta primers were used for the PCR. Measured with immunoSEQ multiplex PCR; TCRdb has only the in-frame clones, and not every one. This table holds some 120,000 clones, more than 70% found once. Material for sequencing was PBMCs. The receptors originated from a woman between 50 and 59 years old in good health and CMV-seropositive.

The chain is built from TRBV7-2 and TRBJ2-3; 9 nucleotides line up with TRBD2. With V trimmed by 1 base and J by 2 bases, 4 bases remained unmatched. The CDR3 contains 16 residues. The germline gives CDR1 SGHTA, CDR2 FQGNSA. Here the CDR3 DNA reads TGTGCCAGCAGCTTAGGGCTAGCGGGGCCCACAGATACGCAGTATTTT. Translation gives CASSLGLAGPTDTQYF.

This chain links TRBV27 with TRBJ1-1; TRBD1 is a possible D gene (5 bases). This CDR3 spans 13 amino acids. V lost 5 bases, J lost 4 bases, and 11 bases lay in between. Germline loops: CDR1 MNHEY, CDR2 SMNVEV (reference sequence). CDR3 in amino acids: CASSGEGRTEAFF. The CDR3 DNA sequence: TGTGCCAGCAGTGGGGAGGGGCGCACTGAAGCTTTCTTT.

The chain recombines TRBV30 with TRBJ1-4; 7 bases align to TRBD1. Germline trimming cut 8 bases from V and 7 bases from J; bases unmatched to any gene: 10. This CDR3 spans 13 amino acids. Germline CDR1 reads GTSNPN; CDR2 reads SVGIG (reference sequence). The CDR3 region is CAGALRGPEKLFF. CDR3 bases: TGTGCCGGGGCCCTAAGGGGGCCTGAAAAACTGTTTTTT.

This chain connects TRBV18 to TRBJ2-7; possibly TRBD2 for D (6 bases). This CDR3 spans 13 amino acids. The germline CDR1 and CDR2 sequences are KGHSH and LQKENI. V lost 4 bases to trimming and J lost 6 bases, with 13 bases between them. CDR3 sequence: CASSRGLGGEQYF. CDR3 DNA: TGTGCCAGCTCACGAGGGCTCGGGGGCGAGCAGTACTTC.

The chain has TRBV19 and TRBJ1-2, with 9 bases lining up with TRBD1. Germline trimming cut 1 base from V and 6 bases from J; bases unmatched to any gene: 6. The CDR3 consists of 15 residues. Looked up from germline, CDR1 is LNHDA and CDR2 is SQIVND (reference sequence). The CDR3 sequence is CASSIGPGQGDGYTF. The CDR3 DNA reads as TGTGCCAGTAGTATAGGTCCGGGACAGGGTGATGGCTACACCTTC.

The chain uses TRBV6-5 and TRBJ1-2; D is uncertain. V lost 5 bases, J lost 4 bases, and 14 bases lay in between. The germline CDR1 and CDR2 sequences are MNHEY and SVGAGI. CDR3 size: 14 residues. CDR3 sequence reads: CASSPGTRAYGYTF. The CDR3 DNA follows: TGTGCCAGCAGTCCGGGAACCCGCGCCTATGGCTACACCTTC.

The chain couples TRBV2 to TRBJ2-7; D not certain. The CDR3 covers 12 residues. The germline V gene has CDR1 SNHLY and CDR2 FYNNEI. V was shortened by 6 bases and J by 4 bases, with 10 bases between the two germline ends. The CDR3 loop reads CASSAPGYEQYF. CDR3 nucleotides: TGTGCCAGCAGCGCCCCCGGTTACGAGCAGTACTTC.

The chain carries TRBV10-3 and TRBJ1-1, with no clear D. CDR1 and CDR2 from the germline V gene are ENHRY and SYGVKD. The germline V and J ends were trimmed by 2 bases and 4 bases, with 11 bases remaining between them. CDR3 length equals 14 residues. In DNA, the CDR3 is TGTGCCATCAGTGAGGTCCGCGGGGTCACTGAAGCTTTCTTT. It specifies CAISEVRGVTEAFF.

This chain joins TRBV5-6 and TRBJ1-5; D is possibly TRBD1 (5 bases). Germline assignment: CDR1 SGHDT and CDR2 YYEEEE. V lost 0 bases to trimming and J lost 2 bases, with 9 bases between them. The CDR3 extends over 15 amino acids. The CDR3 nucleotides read TGTGCCAGCAGCTTGGGGGGCAGGGGCAATCAGCCCCAGCATTTT. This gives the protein CASSLGGRGNQPQHF.

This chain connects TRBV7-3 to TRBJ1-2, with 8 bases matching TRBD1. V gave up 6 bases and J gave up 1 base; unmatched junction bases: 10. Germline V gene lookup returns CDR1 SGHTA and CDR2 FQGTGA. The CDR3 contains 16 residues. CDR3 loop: CASSHTGGRGNYGYTF. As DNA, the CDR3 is TGTGCCAGCAGTCATACAGGGGGAAGGGGTAACTATGGCTACACCTTC.

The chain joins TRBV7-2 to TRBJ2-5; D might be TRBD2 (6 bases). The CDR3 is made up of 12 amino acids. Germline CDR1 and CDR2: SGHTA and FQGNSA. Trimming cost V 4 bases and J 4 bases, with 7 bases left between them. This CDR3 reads CASSSGGETQYF. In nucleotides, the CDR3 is TGTGCCAGCAGCTCCGGGGGAGAGACCCAGTACTTC.

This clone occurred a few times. CDR3 sequence: CASSLDRRNTEAFF. In nucleotides, the CDR3 is TGTGCCAGCAGCTTGGACAGGAGGAACACTGAAGCTTTCTTT. The chain joins TRBV5-6 to TRBJ1-1; maybe TRBD1 (5 bases). The CDR3 consists of 14 residues. In germline, CDR1 is SGHDT, CDR2 YYEEEE. V gave up 0 bases and J gave up 1 base, with 7 bases separating them.

As DNA, the CDR3 is TGTGCCAGTAGTATTACAGGGGACCTTAACTATGGCTACACCTTC. It codes for CASSITGDLNYGYTF. V usage is TRBV19 and J usage is TRBJ1-2, with 7 bases matching TRBD1. This CDR3 comprises 15 residues. V dropped 3 bases and J dropped 1; count of bases not matched to a gene: 5. Germline CDR1 reads LNHDA; CDR2 reads SQIVND (reference sequence).